A selection of T cell receptor beta chains follows, all from one sample in a study of blood T cells in healthy people across ages. TCRdb re-derived calls from the 5' RACE reads in MiXCR, one entry per CDR3 protein. The table includes more than 800,000 distinct CDR3 sequences, 25% to 30% detected once. The specimen sequenced was blood. The receptors stem from an elderly woman in good health. CDR3s include the opening cysteine and the closing phenylalanine or tryptophan. The D gene is left open where the match is weak. Clone size is stated in some rows and not others, as once, few, many or a class when expanded.

abundance	d_gene	v_gene	j_gene	CDR3nt	CDR3aa
many	NA	TRBV11-2	TRBJ2-5	TGTGCCAGCAGCTTATTGGGGTGGGAGACCCAGTACTTC	CASSLLGWETQYF
many	TRBD2	TRBV5-1	TRBJ2-1	TGCGCCAGCAGCTTGTCGCCTAGCGGGGCTTACAATGAGCAGTTCTTC	CASSLSPSGAYNEQFF
many	NA	TRBV6-5	TRBJ2-3	TGTGCTACCGGGGGCCCCACCGACACAGATACGCAGTATTTT	CATGGPTDTDTQYF
many	NA	TRBV5-5	TRBJ2-1	TGTGCCAGCAGCTTGAAGAGAGCCAGGGTGGACTACAATGAGCAGTTCTTC	CASSLKRARVDYNEQFF
many	TRBD1	TRBV5-1	TRBJ2-3	TGCGCCAGCAGCAAAGGACAGGGCACAGATACGCAGTATTTT	CASSKGQGTDTQYF
many	TRBD1	TRBV5-1	TRBJ2-6	TGCGCCAGCAGCTTGCAGACAGGGACTGGGGCCAACGTCCTGACTTTC	CASSLQTGTGANVLTF
many	TRBD2	TRBV5-4	TRBJ2-4	TGTGCCAGCAGCGGGGCGGGGGGTGCCAAAAACATTCAGTACTTC	CASSGAGGAKNIQYF
many	NA	TRBV9	TRBJ1-2	TGTGCCAGCAGCGTACGGCAAAGCGGGGGCGTCTATGGCTACACCTTC	CASSVRQSGGVYGYTF
many	NA	TRBV9	TRBJ2-3	TGTGCCAGCAGCATCCTTCCTATGGGGGACACAGATACGCAGTATTTT	CASSILPMGDTDTQYF
many	NA	TRBV12-3/TRBV12-4	TRBJ1-5	TGTGCCAGCAGTTTCGGGGGGAGCAATCAGCCCCAGCATTTT	CASSFGGSNQPQHF
NA	NA	TRBV6-2/TRBV6-3	TRBJ1-1	TGTGCCAGCACTTTATATTCAGGTGACACTGAAGCTTTCTTT	CASTLYSGDTEAFF
many	NA	TRBV20-1	TRBJ2-7	TGCAGTACACAACCCAAACTTGGGGGGACCTACGAGCAGTACTTC	CSTQPKLGGTYEQYF
few	NA	TRBV4-1	TRBJ1-2	TGCGCCAGCAGCCAAGACGCCCGGACAGTTTACTATGGCTACACCTTC	CASSQDARTVYYGYTF
many	TRBD2	TRBV12-3/TRBV12-4	TRBJ2-3	TGTGCCAGCATCAGATCCGGGACTACAAGTAGCACAGATACGCAGTATTTT	CASIRSGTTSSTDTQYF
once	NA	TRBV28	TRBJ1-5	TGTGCCAGCAGTCCCAGGGGAAGTGGCAATCAGTCCCAGCATTTT	CASSPRGSGNQSQHF
many	NA	TRBV20-1	TRBJ2-7	TGCAGTGCCACCGGGACCGCGAGCTCCTACGAGCAGTACTTC	CSATGTASSYEQYF
NA	NA	TRBV7-9	TRBJ1-6	TGTGCCAGCAGCCCCACCACCCAAGGGGCACCCCTCCACTTT	CASSPTTQGAPLHF
few	NA	TRBV12-3/TRBV12-4	TRBJ1-5	TGTGCCAGCAGTTTCGGGTGGGGTCAGCCCCAGCATTTT	CASSFGWGQPQHF
NA	NA	TRBV5-6	TRBJ1-1	TGTGCCAGCAGCCCGAACATGAACACTGAAGCTTTCTTT	CASSPNMNTEAFF
many	NA	TRBV5-5	TRBJ2-1	NA	CASSDWGGGTLPFF
few	TRBD1	TRBV27	TRBJ2-2	TGTGCCAGCAGACTCGACAGGGGGCCTCCAAACACCGGGGAGCTGTTTTTT	CASRLDRGPPNTGELFF
NA	NA	TRBV20-1	TRBJ2-7	TGCAGTGCTAGAGCGGGATTATCCTACGAGCAGTACTTC	CSARAGLSYEQYF
many	TRBD2	TRBV20-1	TRBJ2-5	TGCAGTGCTAGAGATCTGAAGCGGGGGGCCTCTGAGACCCAGTACTTC	CSARDLKRGASETQYF
few	NA	TRBV12-3/TRBV12-4	TRBJ1-1	TGTGCCAGCAGACCCGCGAGCGGGGGGCGGAACACTGAAGCTTTCTTT	CASRPASGGRNTEAFF
NA	NA	TRBV7-2	TRBJ2-5	TGTGCCAGCAGCCAAAGACGGGGCCTGAGGACCCAGTACTTC	CASSQRRGLRTQYF
few	NA	TRBV20-1	TRBJ1-5	TGCAGTGCTAGAGTGGACGCGAGCAATCAGCCCCAGCATTTT	CSARVDASNQPQHF
few	TRBD1	TRBV28	TRBJ1-2	TGTGCCAGCAGGATACAGGGGAGGTATGGCTACACCTTC	CASRIQGRYGYTF
many	TRBD1	TRBV5-5	TRBJ2-7	TGTGCCAGCAGCTTGGAAGCCGGGACAGGGGCTCCCGAGCAGTACTTC	CASSLEAGTGAPEQYF
many	NA	TRBV9	TRBJ1-2	TGTGCCAGCAGCGTAGACAGTGGGGCAGGCATCTACTATGGCTACACCTTC	CASSVDSGAGIYYGYTF
NA	NA	TRBV29-1	TRBJ1-1	TGCAGCGTTGAACAGGGCAGCGCTGAAGCTTTCTTT	CSVEQGSAEAFF
many	NA	TRBV11-2	TRBJ2-3	TGTGCCAGCAGCTCCTCTATCAATACGCAGTATTTT	CASSSSINTQYF
NA	TRBD1	TRBV19	TRBJ1-6	TGTGCCAGTAGAACCACTCCAGGGGGAAATTCACCCCTCCACTTT	CASRTTPGGNSPLHF
many	NA	TRBV5-1	TRBJ2-7	TGCGCCAGCAGCTCGGGAAACGTCGCTCCCGAGCAGTACTTC	CASSSGNVAPEQYF
NA	TRBD1	TRBV6-5	TRBJ1-4	TGTGCCAGCAGATTCCAGGGGGCGGATGAAAAACTGTTTTTT	CASRFQGADEKLFF
many	NA	TRBV27	TRBJ2-7	TGTGCCAGCAGTTTATTCGGTCTAGGGACCTACGAGCAGTACTTC	CASSLFGLGTYEQYF
many	NA	TRBV12-3/TRBV12-4	TRBJ2-7	TGTGCCAGCAGTAACCAGGGGTACGAGCAGTACTTC	CASSNQGYEQYF
many	NA	TRBV7-2	TRBJ2-5	TGTGCCAGCAGCTTAGGTCTGTTAGCGAACCAAGAGACCCAGTACTTC	CASSLGLLANQETQYF
NA	TRBD1	TRBV3-1	TRBJ1-2	TGTGCCAGCAGCCCGGAGACAGGGCGAGCTAACTATGGCTACACCTTC	CASSPETGRANYGYTF
NA	TRBD1	TRBV2	TRBJ2-1	TGTGCCAGCAGTGGACAGGGCTATAAGCAGTTCTTC	CASSGQGYKQFF
NA	NA	TRBV9	TRBJ1-4	TGTGCCAGCAGCGTCAGGGTTTCGGGGGAAAAACTGTTTTTT	CASSVRVSGEKLFF
many	NA	TRBV4-3	TRBJ1-4	TGCGCCAGCAGCCGAGGGACATTCGCAACTAATGAAAAACTGTTTTTT	CASSRGTFATNEKLFF
NA	NA	TRBV5-1	TRBJ2-3	TGCGCCAGCAGGGCAGAAAACCGTCCTACGCAGTATTTT	CASRAENRPTQYF
many	TRBD2	TRBV7-7	TRBJ2-7	TGTGCTAGCAGCCCCGGGACTAGCTATTCCGAGCAGTACTTC	CASSPGTSYSEQYF
NA	NA	TRBV18	TRBJ1-4	TGTGCCAGCTCACTAAGACACATCCTCGGAGGTGAAAAACTGTTTTTT	CASSLRHILGGEKLFF